This T cell receptor (beta chain) was identified during a study of long-term antiretroviral therapy in people with HIV. This clone was found once. An immunoSEQ assay, version v3.0, was performed at survey level. Sequenced by immunoSEQ multiplex PCR; TCRdb stores in-frame clones only, minus some. Among tens of thousands of clones listed, 70% to 90% were seen once. The sequencing here drew on unsorted PBMCs, taken 2.2 years after starting antiretroviral therapy. The receptor was derived from a man younger than 30 with HIV.

In nucleotides, the CDR3 is TGTGCCACCAGCAGAGAAGTAGGGAACTACACCTTC. Amino acid sequence: CATSREVGNYTF. The genes are TRBV15 and TRBJ1-2, with D unclear. Germline CDR1 and CDR2: LNHNV and YYDKDF (reference sequence). With 0 bases removed from V and 10 bases from J, the gap between germline ends came to 9 bases. There are 12 residues in the CDR3.